This T cell receptor (beta chain) was recovered during a study of shared clonotypes between healthy human individuals. In the study overall: For every donor, three CD4 naive, three CD4 memory, two CD8 naive and one CD8 memory plates were used. Findings of the study overall: Only blood was sampled; tissue repertoires likely differ.

About this clone itself: Its antigen remains unknown.

Libraries were prepared by immunoSEQ multiplex PCR; TCRdb keeps only in-frame clonotypes and omits some of them. Among 2,500,000 or so clones, less than 95% were seen once, and the ten largest hold approximately 0.4%. Each donor was a Caucasian adult residing in Nashville, Tennessee. It was into CD45RA+ naive and CD45RA-negative memory subsets that the CD4+ cells were split. Germline assignment: CDR1 SGHNT and CDR2 YYREEE (reference sequence). The germline V and J ends were trimmed by 4 bases and 7 bases, with 17 bases remaining between them. This CDR3 spans 14 amino acids. The TCR was taken from a man aged 18 to 30 in good health. Some clones in this sample may be carry-over from other donors' samples. The sample comprised naive CD4+ T cells from PBMCs. The subset is: CD45RA+ positively selected. The chain is built from TRBV5-4 and TRBJ1-2; no clear D. The CDR3 region has the DNA TGTGCCAGCAGCCTGCCCAATCGAGAACTTGGCTACACCTTC. The encoded protein is CASSLPNRELGYTF.